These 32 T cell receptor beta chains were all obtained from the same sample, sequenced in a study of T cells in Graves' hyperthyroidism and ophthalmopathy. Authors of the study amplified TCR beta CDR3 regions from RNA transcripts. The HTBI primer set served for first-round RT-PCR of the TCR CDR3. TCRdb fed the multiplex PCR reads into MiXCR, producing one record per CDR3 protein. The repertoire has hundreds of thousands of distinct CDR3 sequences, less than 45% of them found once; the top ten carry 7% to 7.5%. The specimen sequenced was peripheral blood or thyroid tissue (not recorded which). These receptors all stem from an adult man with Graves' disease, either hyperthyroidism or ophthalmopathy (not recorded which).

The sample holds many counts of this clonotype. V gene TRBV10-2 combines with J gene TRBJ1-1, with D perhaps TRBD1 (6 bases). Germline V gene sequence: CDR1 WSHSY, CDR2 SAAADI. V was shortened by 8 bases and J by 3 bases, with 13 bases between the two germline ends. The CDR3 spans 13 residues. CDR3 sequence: CASGTTGHTEAFF. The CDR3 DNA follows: TGCGCCAGCGGTACAACAGGGCACACTGAAGCTTTCTTT.

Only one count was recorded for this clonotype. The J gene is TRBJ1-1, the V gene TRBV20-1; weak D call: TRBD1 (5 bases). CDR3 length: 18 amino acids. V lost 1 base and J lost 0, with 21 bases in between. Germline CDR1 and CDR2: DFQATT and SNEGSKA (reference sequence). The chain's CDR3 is CSARGLGSGASMNTEAFF. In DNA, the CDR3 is TGCAGTGCTAGAGGTCTCGGATCCGGGGCCTCTATGAACACTGAAGCTTTCTTT.

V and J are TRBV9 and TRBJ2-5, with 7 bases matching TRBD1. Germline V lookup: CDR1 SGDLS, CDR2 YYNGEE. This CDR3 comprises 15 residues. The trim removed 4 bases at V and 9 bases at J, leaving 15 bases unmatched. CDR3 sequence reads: CASSPRDSGIQPQYF. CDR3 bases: TGTGCCAGCAGCCCTCGGGACAGTGGAATTCAGCCCCAGTACTTC.

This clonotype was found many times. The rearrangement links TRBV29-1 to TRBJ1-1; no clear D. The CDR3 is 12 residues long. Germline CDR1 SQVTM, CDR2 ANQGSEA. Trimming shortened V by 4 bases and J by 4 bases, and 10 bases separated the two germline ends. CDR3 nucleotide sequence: TGCAGCGTTGGACGGGGTGGCACTGAAGCTTTCTTT. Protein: CSVGRGGTEAFF.

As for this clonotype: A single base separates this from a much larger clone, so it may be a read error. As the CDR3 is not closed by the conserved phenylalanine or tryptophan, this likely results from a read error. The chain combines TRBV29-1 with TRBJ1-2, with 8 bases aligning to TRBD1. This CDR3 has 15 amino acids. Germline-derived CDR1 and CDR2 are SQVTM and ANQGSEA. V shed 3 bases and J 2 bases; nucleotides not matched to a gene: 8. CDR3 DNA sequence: TGCAGCGTTGATGCTTCGGCAGGGGGCAACTATGGCTACACCCTC. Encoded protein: CSVDASAGGNYGYTL.

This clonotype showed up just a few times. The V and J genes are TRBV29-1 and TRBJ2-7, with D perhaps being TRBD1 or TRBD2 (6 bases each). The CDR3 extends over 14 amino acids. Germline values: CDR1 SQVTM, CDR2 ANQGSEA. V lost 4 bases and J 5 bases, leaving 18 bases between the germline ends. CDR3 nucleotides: TGCAGCGTTGGGGGGGCCCCCGGGTTCAACGAGCAGTACTTC. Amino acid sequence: CSVGGAPGFNEQYF.

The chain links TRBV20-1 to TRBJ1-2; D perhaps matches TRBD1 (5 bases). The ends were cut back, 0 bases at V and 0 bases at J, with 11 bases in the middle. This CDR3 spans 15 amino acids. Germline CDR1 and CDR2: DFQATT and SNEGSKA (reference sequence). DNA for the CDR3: TGCAGTGCTAGAGATCGGGCAGGGCCTAACTATGGCTACACCTTC. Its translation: CSARDRAGPNYGYTF.

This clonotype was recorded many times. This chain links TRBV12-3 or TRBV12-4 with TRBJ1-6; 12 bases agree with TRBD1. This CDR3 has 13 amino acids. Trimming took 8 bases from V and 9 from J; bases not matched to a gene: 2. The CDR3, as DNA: TGTGCCAGCCGGGACAGGGGGCTTTCACCCCTCCACTTT. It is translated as CASRDRGLSPLHF.

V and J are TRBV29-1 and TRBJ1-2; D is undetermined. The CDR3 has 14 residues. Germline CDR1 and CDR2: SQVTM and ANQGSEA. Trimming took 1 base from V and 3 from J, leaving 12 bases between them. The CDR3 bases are TGCAGCGTTGAAGGGGGTCCGCGCGACTATGGCTACACCTTC. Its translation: CSVEGGPRDYGYTF.

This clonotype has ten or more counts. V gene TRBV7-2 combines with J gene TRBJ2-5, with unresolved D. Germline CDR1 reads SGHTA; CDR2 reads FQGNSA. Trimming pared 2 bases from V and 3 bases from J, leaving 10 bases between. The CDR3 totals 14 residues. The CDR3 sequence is CASSLRPTEETQYF. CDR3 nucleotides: TGTGCCAGCAGCTTAAGGCCCACTGAAGAGACCCAGTACTTC.

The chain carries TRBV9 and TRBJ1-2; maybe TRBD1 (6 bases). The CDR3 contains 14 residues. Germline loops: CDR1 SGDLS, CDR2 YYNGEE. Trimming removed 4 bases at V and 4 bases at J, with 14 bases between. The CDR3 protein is CASSFAAQGYGYTF. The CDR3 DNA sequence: TGTGCCAGCAGCTTCGCCGCACAGGGCTATGGCTACACCTTC.

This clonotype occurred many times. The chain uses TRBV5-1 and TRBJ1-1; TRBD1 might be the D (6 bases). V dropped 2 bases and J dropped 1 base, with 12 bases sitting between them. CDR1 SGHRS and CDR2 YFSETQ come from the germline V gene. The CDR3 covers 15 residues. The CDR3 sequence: CASSLPQGSNTEAFF. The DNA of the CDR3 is TGCGCCAGCAGCTTACCCCAGGGGTCGAACACTGAAGCTTTCTTT.

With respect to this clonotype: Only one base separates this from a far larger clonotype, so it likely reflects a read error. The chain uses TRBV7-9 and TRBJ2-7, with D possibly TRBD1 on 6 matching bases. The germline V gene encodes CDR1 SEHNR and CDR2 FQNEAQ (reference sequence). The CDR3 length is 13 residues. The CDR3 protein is CAISPGQSYEQYF. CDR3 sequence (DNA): TGTGCCATCAGCCCCGGACAGTCCTACGAGCAGTACTTC.

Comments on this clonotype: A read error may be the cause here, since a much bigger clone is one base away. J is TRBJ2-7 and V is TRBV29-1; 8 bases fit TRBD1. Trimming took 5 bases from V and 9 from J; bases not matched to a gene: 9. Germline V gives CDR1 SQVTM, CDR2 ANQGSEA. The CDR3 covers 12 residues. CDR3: CSVLGQGHGQYF. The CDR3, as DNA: TGCAGCGTTCTCGGACAGGGCCACGGGCAGTACTTC.

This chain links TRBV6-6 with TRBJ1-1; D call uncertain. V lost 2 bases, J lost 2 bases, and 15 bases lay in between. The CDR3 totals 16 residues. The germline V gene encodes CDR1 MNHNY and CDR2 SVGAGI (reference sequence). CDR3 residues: CASSYIGLRFNTEAFF. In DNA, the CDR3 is TGTGCCAGCAGTTACATTGGCCTGAGGTTCAACACTGAAGCTTTCTTT.

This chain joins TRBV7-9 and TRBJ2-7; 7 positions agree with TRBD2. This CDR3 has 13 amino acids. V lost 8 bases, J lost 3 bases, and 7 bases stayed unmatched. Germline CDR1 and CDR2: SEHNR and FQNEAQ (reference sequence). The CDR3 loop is CASVLGGDYEQYF. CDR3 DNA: TGTGCCAGCGTTCTTGGGGGGGACTACGAGCAGTACTTC.

The CDR3, as DNA: TGTGCCAGCAGCTTAGCGACGGTTGATCAGCCCCAGCATTTT. It codes for CASSLATVDQPQHF. The chain combines TRBV7-9 with TRBJ1-5; D gene ambiguous. V was trimmed by 0 bases and J by 5 bases, leaving 8 bases between them. CDR1 and CDR2 from the germline V gene are SEHNR and FQNEAQ (reference sequence). This CDR3 spans 14 amino acids.

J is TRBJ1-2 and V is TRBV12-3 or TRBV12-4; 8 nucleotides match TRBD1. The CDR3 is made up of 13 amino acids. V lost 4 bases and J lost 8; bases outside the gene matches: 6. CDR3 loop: CASSSGGLVGYTF. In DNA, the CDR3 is TGTGCCAGCAGTTCAGGGGGCTTGGTCGGCTACACCTTC.

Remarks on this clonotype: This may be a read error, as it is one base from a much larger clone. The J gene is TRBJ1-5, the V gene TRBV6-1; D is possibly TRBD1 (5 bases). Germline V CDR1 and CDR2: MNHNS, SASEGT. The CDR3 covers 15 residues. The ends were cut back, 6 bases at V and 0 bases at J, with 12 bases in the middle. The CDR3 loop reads CASSAAGYSNQPQHF. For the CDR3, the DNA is TGTGCCAGCAGCGCAGCAGGGTATAGCAATCAGCCCCAGCATTTT.

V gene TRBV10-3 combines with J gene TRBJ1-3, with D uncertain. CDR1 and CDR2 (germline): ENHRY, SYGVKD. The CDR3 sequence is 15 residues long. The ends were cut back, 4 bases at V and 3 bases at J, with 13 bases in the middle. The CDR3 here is CAISVGKLGGNTIYF. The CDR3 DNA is TGTGCCATCAGTGTGGGGAAGTTGGGTGGAAACACCATATATTTT.

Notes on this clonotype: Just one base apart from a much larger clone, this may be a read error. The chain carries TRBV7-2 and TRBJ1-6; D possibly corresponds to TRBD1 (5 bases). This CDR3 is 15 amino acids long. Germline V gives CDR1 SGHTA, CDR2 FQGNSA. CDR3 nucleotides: TGTGCCATCAGCTTAGGGTCGGGGCCTAATTCACCCCTCCACTTT. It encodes CAISLGSGPNSPLHF.

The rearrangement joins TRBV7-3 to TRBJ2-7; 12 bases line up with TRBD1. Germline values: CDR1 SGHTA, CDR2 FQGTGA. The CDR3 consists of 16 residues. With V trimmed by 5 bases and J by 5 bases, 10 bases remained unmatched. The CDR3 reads CASSLTGQGARDEQYF. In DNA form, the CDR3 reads TGTGCCAGCAGCCTGACGGGACAGGGGGCGCGCGACGAGCAGTACTTC.

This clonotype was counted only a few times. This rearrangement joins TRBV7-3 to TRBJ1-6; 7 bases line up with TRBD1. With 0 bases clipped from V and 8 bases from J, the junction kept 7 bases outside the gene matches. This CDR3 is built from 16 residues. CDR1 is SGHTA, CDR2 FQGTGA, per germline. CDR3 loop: CASSLTGQETHSPLHF. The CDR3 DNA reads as TGTGCCAGCAGCTTAACTGGACAGGAAACACATTCACCCCTCCACTTT.

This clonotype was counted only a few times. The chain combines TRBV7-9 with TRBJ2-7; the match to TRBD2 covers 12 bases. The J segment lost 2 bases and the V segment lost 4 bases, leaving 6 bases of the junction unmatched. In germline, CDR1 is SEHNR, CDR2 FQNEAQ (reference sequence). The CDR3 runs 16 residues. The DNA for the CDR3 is TGTGCCAGCAGCTCGGGACTAGCGGGTCCGACCTACGAGCAGTACTTC. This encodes CASSSGLAGPTYEQYF.

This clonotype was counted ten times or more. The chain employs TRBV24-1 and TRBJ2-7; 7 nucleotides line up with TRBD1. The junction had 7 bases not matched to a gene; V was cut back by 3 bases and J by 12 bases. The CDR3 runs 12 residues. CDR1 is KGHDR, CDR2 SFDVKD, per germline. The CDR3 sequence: CATSDRDRAWYF. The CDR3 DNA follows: TGTGCCACCAGTGATCGCGACAGGGCGTGGTACTTC.

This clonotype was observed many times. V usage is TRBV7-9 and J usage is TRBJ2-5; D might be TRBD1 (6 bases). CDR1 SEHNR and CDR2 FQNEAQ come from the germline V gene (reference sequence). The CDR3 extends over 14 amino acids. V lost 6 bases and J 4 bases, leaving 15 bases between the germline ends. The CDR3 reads CASSLGAGGETQYF. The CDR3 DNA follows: TGTGCCAGCAGTCTGGGGGCGGGCGGAGAGACCCAGTACTTC.

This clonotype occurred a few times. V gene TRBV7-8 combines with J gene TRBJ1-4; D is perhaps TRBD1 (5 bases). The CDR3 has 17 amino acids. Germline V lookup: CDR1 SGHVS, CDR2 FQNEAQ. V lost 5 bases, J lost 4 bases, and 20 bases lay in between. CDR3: CASSPRQLFTINEKLFF. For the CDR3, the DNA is TGTGCCAGCAGCCCCAGACAGCTTTTCACGATTAATGAAAAACTGTTTTTT.

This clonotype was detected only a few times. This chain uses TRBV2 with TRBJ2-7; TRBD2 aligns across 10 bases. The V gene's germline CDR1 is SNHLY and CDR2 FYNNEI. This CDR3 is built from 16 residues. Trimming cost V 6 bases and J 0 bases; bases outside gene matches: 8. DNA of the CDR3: TGTGCCAGCAGCCAGGCGCTAGCGGGAGCCTCCTACGAGCAGTACTTC. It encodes CASSQALAGASYEQYF.

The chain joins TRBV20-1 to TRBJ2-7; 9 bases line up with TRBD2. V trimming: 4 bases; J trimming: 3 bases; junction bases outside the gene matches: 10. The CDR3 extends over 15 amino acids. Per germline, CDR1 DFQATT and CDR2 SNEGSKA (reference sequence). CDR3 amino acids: CSAKAGTSPHYEQYF. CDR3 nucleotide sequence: TGCAGTGCTAAGGCCGGGACTAGCCCGCACTACGAGCAGTACTTC.

CDR3 DNA sequence: TGTGCCAGCAGCCCGTCGTCGGGCCATGAGCAGTACTTC. The encoded protein is CASSPSSGHEQYF. This rearrangement joins TRBV7-8 to TRBJ2-7, with unresolved D. The V end was cut by 5 bases, the J end by 7 bases, with 15 bases between. Germline-derived CDR1 and CDR2 are SGHVS and FQNEAQ. The CDR3 is 13 residues long.

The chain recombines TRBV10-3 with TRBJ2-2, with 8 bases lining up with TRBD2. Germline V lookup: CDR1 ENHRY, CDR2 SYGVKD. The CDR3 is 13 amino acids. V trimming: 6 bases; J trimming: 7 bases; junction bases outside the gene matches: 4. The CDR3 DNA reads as TGTGCCATCAGCGGGGGGGCCTTCGGGGAGCTGTTTTTT. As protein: CAISGGAFGELFF.

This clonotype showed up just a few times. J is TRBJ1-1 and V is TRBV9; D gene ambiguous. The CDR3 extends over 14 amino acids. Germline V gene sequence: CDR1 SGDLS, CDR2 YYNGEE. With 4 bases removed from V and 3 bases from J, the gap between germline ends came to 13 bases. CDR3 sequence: CASSPTSMDTEAFF. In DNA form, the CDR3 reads TGTGCCAGCAGCCCTACGAGCATGGACACTGAAGCTTTCTTT. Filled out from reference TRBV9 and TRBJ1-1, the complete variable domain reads DSGVTQTPKHLITATGQRVTLRCSPRSGDLSVYWYQQSLDQGLQFLIQYYNGEERAKGNILERFSAQQFPDLHSELNLSSLELGDSALYFCASSPTSMDTEAFFGQGTRLTVV.